These T cell receptor beta chains were read from a single sample in a study of vaccination effects on CD4 cells after COVID-19. These receptors' targets are unknown. Assay used: immunoSEQ multiplex PCR; TCRdb lists only in-frame clones, some missing. The sample consists of 15,000 or so clones, more than 65% of them appearing once. The source material was CD4+ T cells from PBMCs cultured with HCoV-NL63 spike peptides, sampled after COVID-19 vaccination. The origin of the receptors is a human donor who received a COVID-19 vaccine. CDR3s include the opening cysteine and the closing phenylalanine or tryptophan. Fields, in order: J gene, V gene, CDR3 protein.

>TRBJ2-6|TRBV9
CASSPFHGTGSGANVLTF
>TRBJ1-3|TRBV28
CASSFTTGIGNTIYF
>TRBJ2-2|TRBV25-1
CASSEKPGGVLGELFF
>TRBJ1-2|TRBV6-5
CASSQGGSKYGYTF
>TRBJ1-5|TRBV28
CASVSPGQPQHF
>TRBJ2-3|TRBV7-9
CASSLGGLAGLFGTQYF
>TRBJ1-3|TRBV10-3
CAISARQGDSGNTIYF
>TRBJ2-6|TRBV19
CASSFLGISGANVLTF
>TRBJ2-3|TRBV5-1
CASSSRGAYTDTQYF
>TRBJ1-1|TRBV5-5
CASSLVWGTEAFF
>TRBJ1-1|TRBV30
CAWRTGGAGSAFF
>TRBJ1-4|TRBV10-2
CASSEQGSTNEKLFF
>TRBJ1-6|TRBV6-5
CASSQGPNSPLHF
>TRBJ2-6|TRBV15
CATSRGGTGANVLTF
>TRBJ2-6|TRBV3-1/TRBV3-2
CASSRAGDSGANVLTF
>TRBJ2-7|TRBV2
CASSEARAQHEQYF
>TRBJ2-5|TRBV6-5
CASSTWGPQETQYF
>TRBJ2-7|TRBV2
CASSEWGREQYF
>TRBJ2-2|TRBV4-1
CASTAIAGGPGTGELFF
>TRBJ2-1|TRBV7-9
CASSLPGANEQFF
>TRBJ2-3|TRBV4-2
CASSQELFGEDTQYF
>TRBJ2-7|TRBV7-2
CASSETSGTYEQYF
>TRBJ2-1|TRBV29-1
CSVERRGVNEQFF
>TRBJ2-5|TRBV7-9
CASSLEGLAAPQETQYF
>TRBJ2-7|TRBV19
CASSRQGFSYEQYF
>TRBJ2-3|TRBV27
CASSLQHPSTDTQYF